This TCR beta chain originates from a study of cytomegalovirus exposure and HLA in healthy donors. The PCR had 60 Vbeta and 13 Jbeta primers. TCRdb's copy holds only in-frame clones and misses some; the assay was immunoSEQ multiplex PCR. This table holds hundreds of thousands of clones, over 75% found once. The ends lost 2 bases at V and 4 bases at J; junction bases unmatched: 7. The germline gives CDR1 SGDLS, CDR2 YYNGEE. This CDR3 comprises 16 residues. Details on this clone: Its antigen is not known.

Study observations and caveats: A few CMV-associated chains proved CMV antigen-specific in vitro.

Sequencing was performed on PBMCs. The clonotype comes from a girl aged 2 to 10 in good health and CMV-seronegative. This chain links TRBV9 with TRBJ2-2; 8 positions match TRBD1. The CDR3 spells CASSVGQGARTGELFF. The CDR3 DNA reads as TGTGCCAGCAGCGTTGGTCAGGGGGCCCGCACCGGGGAGCTGTTTTTT.